This is a list of T cell receptor beta chains from one sample in a study of blood T cell repertoires in COVID-19. Sequencing used immunoSEQ multiplex PCR; TCRdb keeps in-frame clones, though not all of them. The table includes about 300,000 clones, 85% detected once. Sample: peripheral blood. These receptors originate from a human donor in a cohort sampled during active COVID-19. The CDR3 runs from the conserved cysteine through the conserved F or W. D genes are given only for firm matches. Not all rows give a size; the values are once, few, many and, for expanded clones, a class.

V	size	D	J	CDR3	DNA
TRBV19	-	-	TRBJ1-2	CASSEVYGYTF	TGTGCCAGTTCAGAAGTCTATGGCTACACCTTC
TRBV19	once	-	TRBJ1-3	CASKDTYSGNTIYF	TGTGCCAGTAAGGACACTTACTCTGGAAACACCATATATTTT
TRBV2	-	-	TRBJ1-1	CASSRQVSWSFF	TGTGCCAGCAGTAGACAGGTGTCTTGGTCTTTCTTT
TRBV19	-	-	TRBJ1-4	CASSIFGRGASNEKLFF	TGTGCCAGTAGTATTTTCGGGAGGGGAGCGTCTAATGAAAAACTGTTTTTT
TRBV2	-	TRBD1	TRBJ1-1	CASSTGVGEAFF	TGTGCCAGCAGTACAGGGGTAGGTGAAGCTTTCTTT
TRBV5-1	-	TRBD1	TRBJ1-3	CASSFGTASGNTIYF	TGCGCCAGCAGCTTCGGGACAGCCTCTGGAAACACCATATATTTT
TRBV4-1	many	-	TRBJ1-1	CASSLSVIRGATEAFF	TGCGCCAGCAGCCTATCCGTTATTCGGGGGGCCACTGAAGCTTTCTTT
TRBV6-5	-	-	TRBJ2-6	CASRTGKAGANVLTF	TGTGCCAGCAGGACAGGAAAAGCTGGGGCCAACGTCCTGACTTTC
TRBV5-6	-	-	TRBJ2-2	CASSLADTGELFF	TGTGCCAGCAGCTTGGCCGACACCGGGGAGCTGTTTTTT
TRBV5-1	-	-	TRBJ2-6	CASSPRVISGANVLTF	TGCGCCAGCAGCCCCCGGGTTATCTCTGGGGCCAACGTCCTGACTTTC
TRBV7-9	-	TRBD2	TRBJ2-6	CASSSLRGASGANVLTF	TGTGCCAGCAGCTCCTTGCGGGGGGCCTCTGGGGCCAACGTCCTGACTTTC
TRBV5-1	few	TRBD1	TRBJ2-3	CASRGGTGGSTDTQYF	TGCGCCAGCAGGGGAGGGACAGGGGGCTCCACAGATACGCAGTATTTT
TRBV9	once	-	TRBJ1-1	CASSPRGSREGRNTEAFF	TGTGCCAGCAGCCCCCGGGGCAGCCGGGAGGGGCGAAACACTGAAGCTTTCTTT
TRBV28	-	-	TRBJ1-5	CASSPGFGGDQPQHF	TGTGCCAGCAGCCCAGGGTTCGGGGGGGATCAGCCCCAGCATTTT
TRBV2	-	-	TRBJ1-1	CASSFHQGGEAFF	TGTGCCAGCAGTTTTCACCAGGGAGGAGAAGCTTTCTTT
TRBV19	-	-	TRBJ2-5	CASRQAETQYF	TGTGCCAGTAGACAGGCAGAGACCCAGTACTTC
TRBV9	few	TRBD1	TRBJ1-3	CASSLGQGVTSGNTIYF	TGTGCCAGCAGCCTCGGACAGGGGGTTACCTCTGGAAACACCATATATTTT
TRBV28	-	TRBD2	TRBJ2-2	CASSSVAGEGTGELFF	TGTGCCAGCAGTTCAGTCGCGGGAGAGGGTACCGGGGAGCTGTTTTTT
TRBV18	-	TRBD1	TRBJ2-5	CASSAGQEETQYF	TGTGCCAGCTCGGCCGGACAGGAAGAGACCCAGTACTTC
TRBV19	-	-	TRBJ1-6	CASNNGGNSPLHF	TGTGCCAGTAATAACGGTGGTAATTCACCCCTCCACTTT
TRBV11-2	-	TRBD2	TRBJ2-7	CASRGGIEQYF	TGTGCCAGCAGGGGAGGGATCGAGCAGTACTTC
TRBV30	-	-	TRBJ1-2	CAFRQTLTMGYTF	TGTGCCTTCCGACAGACCCTAACTATGGGCTACACCTTC
TRBV7-2	once	-	TRBJ2-1	CASSLQGPAGNEQFF	TGTGCCAGCAGCTTACAAGGTCCCGCGGGGAATGAGCAGTTCTTC
TRBV28	-	TRBD1	TRBJ1-3	CASRLDGIGNRQGESGNTIYF	TGTGCCAGCAGATTAGATGGGATTGGGAACCGGCAGGGGGAGTCTGGAAACACCATATATTTT
TRBV2	-	TRBD1	TRBJ2-5	CASSPMTGGETQYF	TGTGCCAGCAGTCCCATGACAGGGGGGGAGACCCAGTACTTC
TRBV9	-	TRBD1	TRBJ2-1	CASSVLPGQGGDEQFF	TGTGCCAGCAGCGTTCTACCGGGACAGGGAGGGGATGAGCAGTTCTTC
TRBV7-3	-	TRBD1	TRBJ2-6	CASSLTPIDRASGANVLTF	TGTGCCAGCAGCTTAACGCCTATCGACAGGGCCTCTGGGGCCAACGTCCTGACTTTC
TRBV5-3	once	-	TRBJ1-5	CARSRNRRSPEKYSNQPQHF	TGTGCCAGAAGCCGGAATCGGCGGAGCCCAGAGAAATATAGCAATCAGCCCCAGCATTTT
TRBV4-1	-	-	TRBJ2-5	CASSLLIQETQYF	TGCGCCAGCAGCCTACTCATTCAAGAGACCCAGTACTTC
TRBV2	-	TRBD1	TRBJ1-6	CASPGTGNSPLHF	TGTGCCAGCCCAGGGACAGGGAATTCACCCCTCCACTTT
TRBV19	-	TRBD1	TRBJ1-2	CASSAPGTEYYGYTF	TGTGCCAGTAGTGCCCCCGGGACAGAATATTATGGCTACACCTTC
TRBV5-1	-	-	TRBJ1-6	CASSFSQGNNSPLHF	TGCGCCAGCAGCTTCTCACAGGGCAATAATTCACCCCTCCACTTT
TRBV5-1	-	TRBD1	TRBJ1-2	CASSFLTGEVDGYTF	TGCGCCAGCAGCTTCCTTACAGGGGAAGTCGATGGCTACACCTTC
TRBV5-6	-	-	TRBJ1-3	CASSLQGNTIYF	TGTGCCAGCAGCTTACAGGGAAACACCATATATTTT
TRBV12-3/TRBV12-4	-	TRBD1	TRBJ1-5	CASSKQGNQPQHF	TGTGCCAGCAGCAAACAGGGGAATCAGCCCCAGCATTTT
TRBV4-3	-	TRBD1	TRBJ1-2	CASSRQGMEGYTF	TGCGCCAGCAGCCGACAGGGGATGGAAGGCTACACCTTC
TRBV20-1	-	-	TRBJ2-1	CSAREPEGQFF	TGCAGTGCTAGAGAGCCGGAGGGGCAGTTCTTC
TRBV21-1	-	-	TRBJ1-1	CASSTSPENTEAFF	TGTGCCAGCAGCACTTCCCCAGAAAACACTGAAGCTTTCTTT
TRBV18	few	-	TRBJ1-1	CASSPLGNTEAFF	TGTGCCAGCTCACCTCTCGGGAACACTGAAGCTTTCTTT
TRBV24-1	-	TRBD2	TRBJ2-1	CATSEGSSGNEQFF	TGTGCCACCAGTGAGGGTTCTAGCGGCAATGAGCAGTTCTTC
TRBV5-1	once	TRBD2	TRBJ2-7	CASSLDPLADYEQYF	TGCGCCAGCAGCCTAGACCCACTAGCGGATTACGAGCAGTACTTC
TRBV29-1	many	TRBD2	TRBJ2-1	CSVQVGGRQFGEQFF	TGCAGCGTCCAGGTAGGCGGGAGACAGTTTGGTGAGCAGTTCTTC
TRBV11-2	-	-	TRBJ2-1	CASSLELTSLVFF	TGTGCCAGCAGCTTGGAATTAACTAGCCTGGTGTTCTTC
TRBV19	once	-	TRBJ2-3	CASKRKGGGDTQYF	TGTGCCAGTAAACGGAAGGGAGGTGGGGATACGCAGTATTTT
TRBV20-1	once	TRBD2	TRBJ2-3	CSASRSSGRSDTQYF	TGCAGTGCTAGTCGGTCTAGCGGGAGGTCAGATACGCAGTATTTT
TRBV28	-	-	TRBJ1-6	CASSLGADVPLHF	TGTGCCAGCAGTTTAGGGGCTGACGTACCCCTCCACTTT
TRBV7-9	-	-	TRBJ2-1	CASSLSPRNEQFF	TGTGCCAGCAGCTTAAGCCCTCGCAATGAGCAGTTCTTC
TRBV24-1	-	TRBD2	TRBJ2-1	CATSDSTSGRNEQFF	TGTGCCACCAGTGATTCCACTAGCGGGAGAAATGAGCAGTTCTTC
TRBV6-5	few	-	TRBJ1-1	CASSSGGRTEAFF	TGTGCCAGCAGTTCTGGGGGCAGGACTGAAGCTTTCTTT
TRBV10-3	once	-	TRBJ1-1	CAISESSGRGAFF	TGTGCCATCAGTGAGTCCTCGGGGCGGGGAGCTTTCTTT
TRBV7-2	-	-	TRBJ1-1	CASSLVYDTRETEAFF	TGTGCCAGCAGCTTAGTTTACGACACCCGGGAGACTGAAGCTTTCTTT
TRBV5-1	-	TRBD1	TRBJ2-5	CASSLSQGALETQYF	TGCGCCAGCAGCTTGTCACAGGGGGCGTTAGAGACCCAGTACTTC
TRBV7-3	-	TRBD2	TRBJ2-3	CASSTSGRNTDTQYF	TGTGCCAGCAGCACTAGCGGGCGAAACACAGATACGCAGTATTTT
TRBV28	-	-	TRBJ1-6	CAGRSSNSPLHF	TGTGCCGGTCGGTCCTCCAATTCACCCCTCCACTTT
TRBV7-2	-	-	TRBJ2-5	CASSFDRQETQYF	TGTGCCAGCAGCTTTGACAGACAAGAGACCCAGTACTTC
TRBV5-5	-	-	TRBJ1-1	CASSLRPGGQAFTEAFF	TGTGCCAGCAGCTTGCGCCCGGGAGGGCAGGCCTTTACTGAAGCTTTCTTT